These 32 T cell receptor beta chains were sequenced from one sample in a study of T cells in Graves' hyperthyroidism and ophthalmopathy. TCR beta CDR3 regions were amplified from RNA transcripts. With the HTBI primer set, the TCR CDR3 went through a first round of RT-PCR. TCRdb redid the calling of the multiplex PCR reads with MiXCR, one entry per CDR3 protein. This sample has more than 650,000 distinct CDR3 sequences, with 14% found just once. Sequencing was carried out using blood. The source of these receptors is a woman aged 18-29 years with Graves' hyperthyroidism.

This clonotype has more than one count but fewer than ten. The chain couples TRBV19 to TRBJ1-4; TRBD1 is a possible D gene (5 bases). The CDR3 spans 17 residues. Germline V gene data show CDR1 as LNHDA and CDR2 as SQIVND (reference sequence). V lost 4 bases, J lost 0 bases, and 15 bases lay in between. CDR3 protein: CASSKTGQGPTNEKLFF. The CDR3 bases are TGTGCCAGTAGTAAGACGGGCCAGGGCCCAACTAATGAAAAACTGTTTTTT.

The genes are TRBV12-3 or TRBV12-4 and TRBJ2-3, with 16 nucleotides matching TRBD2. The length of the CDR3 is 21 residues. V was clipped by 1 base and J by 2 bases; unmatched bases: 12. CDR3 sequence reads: CASSLDISTGTSGRATDTQYF. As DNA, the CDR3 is TGTGCCAGCAGTTTAGACATTTCAACCGGGACTAGCGGGAGGGCCACAGATACGCAGTATTTT.

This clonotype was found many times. CDR3 bases: TGTGCCAGCAGTTTGGCCCAGAAACACGGACGTCATAACTATGGCTACACCTTC. Protein product: CASSLAQKHGRHNYGYTF. V is TRBV28 and J is TRBJ1-2; D is undetermined. V was trimmed by 3 bases and J by 1 base, leaving 21 bases between them. The germline gives CDR1 MDHEN, CDR2 SYDVKM. The CDR3 consists of 18 residues.

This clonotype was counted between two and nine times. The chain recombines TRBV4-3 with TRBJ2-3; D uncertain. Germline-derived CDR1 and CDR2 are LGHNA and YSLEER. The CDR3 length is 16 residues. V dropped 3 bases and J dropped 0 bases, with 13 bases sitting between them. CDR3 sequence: CASSHVPQTSTDTQYF. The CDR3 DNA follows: TGCGCCAGCAGCCATGTTCCTCAGACGAGCACAGATACGCAGTATTTT.

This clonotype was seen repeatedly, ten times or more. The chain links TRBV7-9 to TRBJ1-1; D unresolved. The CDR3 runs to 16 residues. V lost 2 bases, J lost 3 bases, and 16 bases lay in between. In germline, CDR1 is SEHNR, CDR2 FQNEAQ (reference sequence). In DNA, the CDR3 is TGTGCCAGCAGCTTACCATCGGGGTACGGGGACACTGAAGCTTTCTTT. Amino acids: CASSLPSGYGDTEAFF. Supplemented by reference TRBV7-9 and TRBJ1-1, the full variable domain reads DTGVSQNPRHKITKRGQNVTFRCDPISEHNRLYWYRQTLGQGPEFLTYFQNEAQLEKSRLLSDRFSAERPKGSFSTLEIQRTEQGDSAMYLCASSLPSGYGDTEAFFGQGTRLTVV.

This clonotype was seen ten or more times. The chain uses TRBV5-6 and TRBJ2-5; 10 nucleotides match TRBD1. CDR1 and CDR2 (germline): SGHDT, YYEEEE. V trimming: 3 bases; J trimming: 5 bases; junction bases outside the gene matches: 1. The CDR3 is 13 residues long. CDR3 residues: CASSWDRGETQYF. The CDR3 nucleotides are TGTGCCAGCAGCTGGGACAGGGGTGAGACCCAGTACTTC.

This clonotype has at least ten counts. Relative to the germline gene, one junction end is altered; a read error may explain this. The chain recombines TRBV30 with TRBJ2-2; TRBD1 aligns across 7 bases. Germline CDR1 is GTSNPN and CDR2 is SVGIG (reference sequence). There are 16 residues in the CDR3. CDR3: CAWSRTPDRNSGELFF. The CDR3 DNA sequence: TGTGCCTGGAGTCGTACCCCGGACAGGAACAGCGGGGAGCTGTTTTTT.

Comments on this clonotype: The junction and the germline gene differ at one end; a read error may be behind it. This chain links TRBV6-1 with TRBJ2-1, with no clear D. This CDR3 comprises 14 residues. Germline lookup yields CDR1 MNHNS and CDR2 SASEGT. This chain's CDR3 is CASSRQAEVNEQSF. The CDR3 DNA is TGTGCCAGCAGCCGCCAAGCTGAGGTGAATGAGCAGTCCTTC.

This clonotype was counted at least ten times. CDR3 DNA sequence: TGTGCCAGCAGCCCATCCAAGAGCGGGAGCTACGAGCAGTACTTC. Encoded protein: CASSPSKSGSYEQYF. The chain is built from TRBV28 and TRBJ2-7; 8 bases are shared with TRBD2. The V gene's germline CDR1 is MDHEN and CDR2 SYDVKM. V dropped 6 bases and J dropped 3; count of bases not matched to a gene: 10. This CDR3 has 15 residues.

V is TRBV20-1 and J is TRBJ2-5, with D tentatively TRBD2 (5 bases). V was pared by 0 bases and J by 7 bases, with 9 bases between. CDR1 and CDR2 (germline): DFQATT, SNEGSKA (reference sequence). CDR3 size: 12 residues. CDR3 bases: TGCAGTGCTAGAGACCGGGGTGGGACCCAGTACTTC. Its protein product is CSARDRGGTQYF.

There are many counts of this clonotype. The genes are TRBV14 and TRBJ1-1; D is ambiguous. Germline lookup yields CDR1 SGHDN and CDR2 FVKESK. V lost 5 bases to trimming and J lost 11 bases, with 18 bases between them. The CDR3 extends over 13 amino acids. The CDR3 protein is CASSISPSVWAFF. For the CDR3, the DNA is TGTGCCAGCAGCATCAGCCCTTCCGTGTGGGCTTTCTTT.

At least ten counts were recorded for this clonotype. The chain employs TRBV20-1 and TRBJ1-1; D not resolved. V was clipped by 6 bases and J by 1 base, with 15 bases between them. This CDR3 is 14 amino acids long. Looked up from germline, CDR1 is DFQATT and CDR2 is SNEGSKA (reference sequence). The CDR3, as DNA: TGCAGTGCAGAACATCAAGACGCGAACACTGAAGCTTTCTTT. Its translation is CSAEHQDANTEAFF.

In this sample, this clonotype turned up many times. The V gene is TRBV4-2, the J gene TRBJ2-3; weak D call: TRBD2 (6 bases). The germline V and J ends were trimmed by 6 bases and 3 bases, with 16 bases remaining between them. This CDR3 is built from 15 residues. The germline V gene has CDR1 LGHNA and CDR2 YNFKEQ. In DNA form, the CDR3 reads TGTGCCAGCAGGCAGGGCGGGGCTTATACAGATACGCAGTATTTT. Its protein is CASRQGGAYTDTQYF.

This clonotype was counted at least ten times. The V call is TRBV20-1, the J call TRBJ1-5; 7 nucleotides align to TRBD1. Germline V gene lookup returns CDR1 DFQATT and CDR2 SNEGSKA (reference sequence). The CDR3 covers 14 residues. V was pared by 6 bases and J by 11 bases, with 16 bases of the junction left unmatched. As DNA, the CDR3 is TGCAGTGCCGGGACAGCTTCCCGTAATCAAGCCCAGCATTTT. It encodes CSAGTASRNQAQHF.

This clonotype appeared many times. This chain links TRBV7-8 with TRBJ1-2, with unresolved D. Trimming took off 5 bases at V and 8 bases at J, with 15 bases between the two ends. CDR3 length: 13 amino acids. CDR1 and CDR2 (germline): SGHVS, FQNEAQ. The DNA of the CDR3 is TGTGCCAGCAGCCCCGACTCGTTCGGGGGCTACACCTTC. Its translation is CASSPDSFGGYTF.

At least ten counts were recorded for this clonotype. The CDR3 bases are TGTGCCAGCAGCTTAGTTGGGACTAGCGGCACAGATACGCAGTATTTT. Translating gives CASSLVGTSGTDTQYF. The rearrangement links TRBV7-2 to TRBJ2-3, with 10 nucleotides matching TRBD2. CDR1 and CDR2 from the germline V gene are SGHTA and FQGNSA. Trimming at V came to 1 base and at J to 1 base, leaving 2 bases not matched to a gene. This CDR3 is built from 16 residues.

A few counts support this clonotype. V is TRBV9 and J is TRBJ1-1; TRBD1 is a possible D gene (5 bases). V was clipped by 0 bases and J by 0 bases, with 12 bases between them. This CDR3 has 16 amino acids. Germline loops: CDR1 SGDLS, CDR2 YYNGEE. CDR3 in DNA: TGTGCCAGCAGCGTAGGTGTGGCAGGGATGAACACTGAAGCTTTCTTT. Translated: CASSVGVAGMNTEAFF.

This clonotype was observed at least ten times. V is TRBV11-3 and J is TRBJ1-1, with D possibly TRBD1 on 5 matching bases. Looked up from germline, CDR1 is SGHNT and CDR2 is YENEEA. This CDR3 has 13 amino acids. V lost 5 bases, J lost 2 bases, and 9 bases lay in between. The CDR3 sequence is CASSLQGNTEAFF. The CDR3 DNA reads TGTGCCAGCAGCCTCCAGGGAAACACTGAAGCTTTCTTT.

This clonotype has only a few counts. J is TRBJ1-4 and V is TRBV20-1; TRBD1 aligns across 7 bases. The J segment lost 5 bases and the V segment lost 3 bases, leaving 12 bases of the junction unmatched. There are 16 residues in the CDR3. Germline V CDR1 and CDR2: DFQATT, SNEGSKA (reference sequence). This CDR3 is CSARRSYRTGNEKLFF. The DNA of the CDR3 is TGCAGTGCTAGGAGGTCCTATAGGACAGGAAATGAAAAACTGTTTTTT.

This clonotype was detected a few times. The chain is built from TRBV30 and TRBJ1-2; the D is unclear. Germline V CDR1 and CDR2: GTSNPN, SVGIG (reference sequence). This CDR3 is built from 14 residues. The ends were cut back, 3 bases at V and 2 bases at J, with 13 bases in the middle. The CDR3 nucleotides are TGTGCCTGGAGAGGATGGGAGGCCAACTATGGCTACACCTTC. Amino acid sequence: CAWRGWEANYGYTF.

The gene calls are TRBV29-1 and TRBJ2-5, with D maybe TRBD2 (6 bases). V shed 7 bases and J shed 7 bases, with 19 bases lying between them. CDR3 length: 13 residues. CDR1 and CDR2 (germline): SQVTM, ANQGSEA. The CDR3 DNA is TGCAGCGCTCAAGTGGGGGGAGGAGGGACCCAGTACTTC. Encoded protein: CSAQVGGGGTQYF.

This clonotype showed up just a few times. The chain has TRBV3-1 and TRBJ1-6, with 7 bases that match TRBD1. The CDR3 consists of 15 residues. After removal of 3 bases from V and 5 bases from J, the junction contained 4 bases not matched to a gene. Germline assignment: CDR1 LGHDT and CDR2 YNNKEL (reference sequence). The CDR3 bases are TGTGCCAGCAGCCAGCTAGACAGGGATAATTCACCCCTCCACTTT. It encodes CASSQLDRDNSPLHF.

Written as DNA, the CDR3 is TGTGCCAGCAGCAGGACCCTTGGACTAGCGGACTACGAGCAGTACTTC. Amino acid sequence: CASSRTLGLADYEQYF. This chain links TRBV13 with TRBJ2-7; 10 bases match TRBD2. The CDR3 sequence is 16 residues long. Trimming removed 5 bases from V and 3 bases from J; junction bases left unmatched: 10. Germline V lookup: CDR1 PRHDT, CDR2 FYEKMQ (reference sequence).

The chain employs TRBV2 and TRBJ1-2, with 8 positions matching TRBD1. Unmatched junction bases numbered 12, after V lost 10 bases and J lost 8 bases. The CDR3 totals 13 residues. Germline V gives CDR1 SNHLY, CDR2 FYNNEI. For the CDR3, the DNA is TGTGCCACCGCGGCAGGGGGCGCGGGGGGCTACACCTTC. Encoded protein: CATAAGGAGGYTF.

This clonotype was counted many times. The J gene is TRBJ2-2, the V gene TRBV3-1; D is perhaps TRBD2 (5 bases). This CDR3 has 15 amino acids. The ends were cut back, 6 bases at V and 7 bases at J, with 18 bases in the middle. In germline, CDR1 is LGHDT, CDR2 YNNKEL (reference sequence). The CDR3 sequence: CASSAMGAGGGELFF. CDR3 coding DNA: TGTGCCAGCAGTGCAATGGGAGCAGGAGGCGGGGAGCTGTTTTTT.

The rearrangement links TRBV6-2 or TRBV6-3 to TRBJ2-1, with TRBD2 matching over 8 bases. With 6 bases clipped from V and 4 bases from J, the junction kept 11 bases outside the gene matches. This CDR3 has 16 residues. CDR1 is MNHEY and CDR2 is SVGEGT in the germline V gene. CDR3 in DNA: TGTGCCAGCAGCCTTCGGCGGGAGGCTTTGTACAATGAGCAGTTCTTC. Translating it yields CASSLRREALYNEQFF.

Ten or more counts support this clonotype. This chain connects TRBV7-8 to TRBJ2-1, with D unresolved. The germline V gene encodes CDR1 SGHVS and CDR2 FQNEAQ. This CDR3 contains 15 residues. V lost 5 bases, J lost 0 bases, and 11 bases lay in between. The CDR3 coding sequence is TGTGCCAGCAGCATGGGCTCAAGCTCCTACAATGAGCAGTTCTTC. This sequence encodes CASSMGSSSYNEQFF. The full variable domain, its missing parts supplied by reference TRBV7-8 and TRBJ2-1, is GAGVSQSPRYKVAKRGQDVALRCDPISGHVSLFWYQQALGQGPEFLTYFQNEAQLDKSGLPSDRFFAERPEGSVSTLKIQRTQQEDSAVYLCASSMGSSSYNEQFFGPGTRLTVL.

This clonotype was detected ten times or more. The CDR3 region is CATRRTGTLTDTQYF. Written as DNA, the CDR3 is TGTGCCACCAGGAGGACAGGCACCTTGACAGATACGCAGTATTTT. V usage is TRBV12-3 or TRBV12-4 and J usage is TRBJ2-3; 7 bases line up with TRBD1. J gave up 3 bases and V 10 bases, and 13 bases lay outside the gene matches. CDR3 length: 15 residues.

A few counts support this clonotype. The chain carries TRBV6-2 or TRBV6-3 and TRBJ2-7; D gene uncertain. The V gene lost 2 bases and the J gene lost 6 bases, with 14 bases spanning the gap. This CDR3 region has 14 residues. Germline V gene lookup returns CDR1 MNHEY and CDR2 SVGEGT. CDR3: CASSYGSSVSEQYF. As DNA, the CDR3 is TGTGCCAGCAGTTACGGGTCCTCGGTCTCCGAGCAGTACTTC.

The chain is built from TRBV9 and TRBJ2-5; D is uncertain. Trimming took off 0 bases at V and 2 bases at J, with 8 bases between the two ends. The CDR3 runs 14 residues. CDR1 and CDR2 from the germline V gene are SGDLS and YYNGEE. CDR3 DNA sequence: TGTGCCAGCAGCGTAGGACATTTGCAAGAGACCCAGTACTTC. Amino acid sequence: CASSVGHLQETQYF.

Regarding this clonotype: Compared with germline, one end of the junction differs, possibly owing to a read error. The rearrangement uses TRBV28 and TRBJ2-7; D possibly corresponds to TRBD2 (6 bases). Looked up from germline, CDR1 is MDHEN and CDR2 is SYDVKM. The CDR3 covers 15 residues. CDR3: CASSNSWGVTYEQCF. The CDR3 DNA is TGTGCCAGCAGCAACAGCTGGGGGGTGACCTACGAGCAGTGCTTC.

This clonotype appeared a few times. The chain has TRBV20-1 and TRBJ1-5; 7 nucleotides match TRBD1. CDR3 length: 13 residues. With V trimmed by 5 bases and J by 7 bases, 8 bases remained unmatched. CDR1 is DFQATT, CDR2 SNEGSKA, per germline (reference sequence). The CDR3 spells CSAADREVQPQHF. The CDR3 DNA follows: TGCAGTGCTGCCGACAGGGAAGTCCAGCCCCAGCATTTT.